This T cell receptor (beta chain) was identified during a study of a mutant IDH1 vaccine in newly diagnosed glioma. General study points: Altogether, 80% to 95% of patients exhibited vaccine-induced immune responses.

With regard to this clone: Its antigen is not known.

The time point was: week 23, last vaccination. Vaccine doses each comprised 300 ug of mutant IDH1 20-mer peptide, with topical imiquimod. Assay used: immunoSEQ multiplex PCR; TCRdb lists only in-frame clones, some missing. The repertoire holds 70,000 to 90,000 clones, with 65% to 90% as singletons. J lost 4 bases, V lost 5 bases, and 6 bases had no gene match. The germline CDR1 and CDR2 sequences are WSHSY and SAAADI. The CDR3 extends over 15 amino acids. The chain couples TRBV10-2 to TRBJ2-5, with TRBD1 matching over 11 bases. This specimen consisted of PBMCs, obtained from a glioma patient whose treatment included an IDH1 peptide vaccine. The clonotype originates from a man aged 25 to 40 with glioma. Some clones in this sample may be carry-over from other donors' samples. In DNA form, the CDR3 reads TGCGCCAGCAGTCCTAGGACAGGGGGCCCAGAGACCCAGTACTTC. As protein: CASSPRTGGPETQYF.